The 8 T cell receptor beta chains in this list originate from one sample, sequenced in a study of cytomegalovirus exposure and HLA in healthy donors. Researchers ran the PCR with 60 Vbeta and 13 Jbeta primers. Generated by immunoSEQ multiplex PCR, the TCRdb table keeps only in-frame clones and is missing some. The table has some 200,000 clones, roughly 84% seen once. The specimen was PBMCs. These receptors came from a girl less than two years old in good health and CMV-seronegative.

The chain combines TRBV10-3 with TRBJ2-7; the match to TRBD1 covers 11 bases. Germline CDR1 and CDR2: ENHRY and SYGVKD. The V segment lost 8 bases and the J segment 0 bases; nucleotides outside the gene matches: 15. There are 18 residues in the CDR3. The CDR3 nucleotides are TGTGCCATCGGAACCGGGACAGGGGGAAAGGGGGGCTCCTACGAGCAGTACTTC. Translation gives CAIGTGTGGKGGSYEQYF.

The count of this clone is one. The chain combines TRBV6-1 with TRBJ2-1, with 9 bases that match TRBD1. With V trimmed by 10 bases and J by 5 bases, 9 bases remained unmatched. This CDR3 contains 14 residues. The germline CDR1 and CDR2 sequences are MNHNS and SASEGT. The CDR3 DNA reads TGTGCCATAACAGGGGGCTGGAGAAACAATGAGCAGTTCTTC. This sequence encodes CAITGGWRNNEQFF.

The rearrangement joins TRBV30 to TRBJ1-2, with D unresolved. The CDR3 loop spans 11 amino acids. Germline-derived CDR1 and CDR2 are GTSNPN and SVGIG (reference sequence). Between the trimmed V and J ends, which lost 3 bases and 4 bases, there was a span of 6 bases. CDR3 residues: CAWRLSYGYTF. CDR3 sequence (DNA): TGTGCCTGGAGACTGTCCTATGGCTACACCTTC.

This chain joins TRBV4-1 and TRBJ2-5; D not resolved. Deletions cut 5 bases from V and 0 bases from J, with 10 bases between. CDR1 is MGHRA and CDR2 is YSYEKL in the germline V gene. The CDR3 totals 14 residues. CDR3 loop: CASSTRLYQETQYF. Written as DNA, the CDR3 is TGCGCCAGCAGCACCCGACTGTACCAAGAGACCCAGTACTTC.

The chain uses TRBV5-1 and TRBJ2-7, with 8 bases that match TRBD2. The CDR3 extends over 15 amino acids. Germline CDR1 and CDR2: SGHRS and YFSETQ. Germline trimming cut 3 bases from V and 3 bases from J; bases unmatched to any gene: 8. The chain's CDR3 is CASSSIAGNNYEQYF. As DNA, the CDR3 is TGCGCCAGCAGCTCCATAGCGGGAAATAACTACGAGCAGTACTTC.

The chain carries TRBV7-6 and TRBJ1-2; possibly TRBD1 for D (6 bases). There are 16 residues in the CDR3. V was pared by 5 bases and J by 3 bases, with 19 bases between. The germline V gene has CDR1 SGHVS and CDR2 FNYEAQ. CDR3 sequence: CASSKNPRGRYYGYTF. As DNA, the CDR3 is TGTGCCAGCAGCAAAAACCCCAGGGGCCGATACTATGGCTACACCTTC. Together with reference TRBV7-6 and TRBJ1-2, the CDR3 gives the full variable domain: GAGVSQSPRYKVTKRGQDVALRCDPISGHVSLYWYRQALGQGPEFLTYFNYEAQQDKSGLPNDRFSAERPEGSISTLTIQRTEQRDSAMYRCASSKNPRGRYYGYTFGSGTRLTVV.

V usage is TRBV5-4 and J usage is TRBJ2-2; D is possibly TRBD2 (6 bases). CDR3 length: 16 residues. Germline lookup yields CDR1 SGHNT and CDR2 YYREEE (reference sequence). V gave up 2 bases and J gave up 1 base, with 12 bases separating them. The CDR3: CASSLDSGMNTGELFF. CDR3 sequence (DNA): TGTGCCAGCAGCTTAGATAGCGGAATGAACACCGGGGAGCTGTTTTTT.

This chain links TRBV5-4 with TRBJ2-7, with D possibly TRBD2 on 6 matching bases. Trimming stripped 4 bases from V and 2 bases from J, with 16 bases between. This CDR3 region has 15 residues. The V gene's germline CDR1 is SGHNT and CDR2 YYREEE (reference sequence). The DNA of the CDR3 is TGTGCCAGCAGCGTTCAGGGACTGTATCCCTACGAGCAGTACTTC. Amino acid sequence: CASSVQGLYPYEQYF.